The clone carrying this T cell receptor (beta chain) has more than one count but fewer than ten. Antigen: not known. The junction had 14 bases not matched to a gene; V was cut back by 7 bases and J by 5 bases. The CDR3 covers 17 residues. The V gene's germline CDR1 is SQVTM and CDR2 ANQGSEA. This specimen comes from a study of CD8 T cells in ankylosing spondylitis. Study observations and caveats: Seemingly distinctive of ankylosing spondylitis blood was a TCR beta motif formed by eight highly homologous variants. Earlier reports found some motif variants in synovial fluid and blood in reactive arthritis. Disease-linked clones were found to be CD8+ and relatively rare in peripheral blood. There was reportedly significant enrichment of clones that were disease-linked in matched ankylosing spondylitis synovial fluid.

The authors made TCR beta libraries by quantitative 5'-RACE with molecular barcodes. TCRdb re-called the 5' RACE reads through MiXCR, storing one row per CDR3 protein. The table has around 770,000 distinct CDR3 sequences, 10% to 15% seen once; the top ten hold less than 0.65%. This TCR was recovered from a male donor with ankylosing spondylitis. The chain combines TRBV29-1 with TRBJ2-3; TRBD2 matches 14 bases. Source material: blood, either unsorted or a sorted T cell fraction (not recorded which). The CDR3 region is CSAFGLAGGIGGDTQYF. As DNA, the CDR3 is TGCAGCGCCTTCGGACTAGCGGGAGGAATTGGTGGAGATACGCAGTATTTT.